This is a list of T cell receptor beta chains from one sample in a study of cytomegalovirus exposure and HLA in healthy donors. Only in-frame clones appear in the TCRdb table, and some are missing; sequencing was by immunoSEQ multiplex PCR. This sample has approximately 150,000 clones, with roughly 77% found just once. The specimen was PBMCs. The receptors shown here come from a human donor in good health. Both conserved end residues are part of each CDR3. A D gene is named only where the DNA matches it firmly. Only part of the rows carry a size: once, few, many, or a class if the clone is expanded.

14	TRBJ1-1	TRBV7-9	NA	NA	CASSLSGYNTEAFF	TGTGCCAGCAGCTTATCAGGGTACAACACTGAAGCTTTCTTT
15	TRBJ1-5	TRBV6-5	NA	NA	CASSPTGYSNQPQHF	TGTGCCAGCAGTCCTACAGGGTATAGCAATCAGCCCCAGCATTTT
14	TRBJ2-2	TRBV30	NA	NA	CAWSTRSNTGELFF	TGTGCCTGGAGTACGCGGTCGAACACCGGGGAGCTGTTTTTT
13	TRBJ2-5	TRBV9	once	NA	CASSAQVQETQYF	TGTGCCAGCAGCGCCCAGGTTCAAGAGACCCAGTACTTC
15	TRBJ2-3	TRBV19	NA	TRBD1	CATRLRDRGGDTQYF	TGTGCCACCCGCCTAAGGGACAGGGGAGGAGATACGCAGTATTTT
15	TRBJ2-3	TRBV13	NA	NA	CASSSRSPSTDTQYF	TGTGCCAGCAGCTCTAGGTCTCCTAGCACAGATACGCAGTATTTT
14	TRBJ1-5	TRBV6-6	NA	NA	CASSYPGGNQPQHF	TGTGCCAGCAGTTACCCCGGAGGCAATCAGCCCCAGCATTTT
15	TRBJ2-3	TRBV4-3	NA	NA	CASSQALRFTDTQYF	TGCGCCAGCAGCCAAGCGCTGCGGTTCACAGATACGCAGTATTTT
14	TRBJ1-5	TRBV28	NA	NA	CASSLMGGPQPQHF	TGTGCCAGCAGTTTGATGGGGGGTCCCCAGCCCCAGCATTTT
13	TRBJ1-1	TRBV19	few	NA	CASNKQGFTEAFF	TGTGCCAGTAACAAACAGGGTTTTACTGAAGCTTTCTTT
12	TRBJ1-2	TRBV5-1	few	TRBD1	CASTPPGGGYTF	TGCGCCAGCACCCCCCCAGGGGGCGGCTACACCTTC
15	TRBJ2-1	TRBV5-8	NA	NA	CASSFLGPGYRGQFF	TGTGCCAGCAGCTTCTTAGGACCCGGGTACCGGGGGCAGTTCTTC
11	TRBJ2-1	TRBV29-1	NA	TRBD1	CSPGQGNEQFF	TGCAGCCCAGGACAGGGAAATGAGCAGTTCTTC
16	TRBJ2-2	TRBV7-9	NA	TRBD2	CASSSRAGGPTGELFF	TGTGCCAGCAGCTCTCGCGCGGGAGGGCCCACCGGGGAGCTGTTTTTT
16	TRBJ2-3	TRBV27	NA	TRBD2	CASSLFLAGGPDTQYF	TGTGCCAGCAGTTTATTTCTAGCGGGGGGGCCCGATACGCAGTATTTT
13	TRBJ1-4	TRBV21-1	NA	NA	CASRPTQGEKLFF	TGTGCCAGCAGACCGACCCAGGGAGAAAAACTGTTTTTT
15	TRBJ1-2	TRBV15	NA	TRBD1	CATSRVAGGAYGYTF	TGTGCCACCAGCAGAGTTGCAGGGGGTGCCTATGGCTACACCTTC
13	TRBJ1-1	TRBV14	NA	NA	CASSAQGGTEAFF	TGTGCCAGCAGCGCACAGGGAGGGACTGAAGCTTTCTTT
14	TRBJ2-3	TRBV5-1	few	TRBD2	CASSGTSGSDTQYF	TGCGCCAGCAGCGGGACTAGCGGGAGTGATACGCAGTATTTT
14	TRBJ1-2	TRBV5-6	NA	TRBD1	CASSLGRGRDGYPF	TGTGCCAGCAGCTTGGGCAGGGGGCGTGATGGCTACCCCTTC
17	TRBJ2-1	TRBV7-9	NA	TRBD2	CASRAWGREESYNEQFF	TGTGCCAGCAGGGCATGGGGGCGGGAGGAGTCCTACAATGAGCAGTTCTTC
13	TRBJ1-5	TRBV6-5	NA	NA	CASSRVEGQPQHF	TGTGCCAGCAGTCGAGTGGAGGGTCAGCCCCAGCATTTT
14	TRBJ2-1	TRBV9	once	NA	CASTLGTGNNEQFF	TGTGCCAGCACCCTCGGGACTGGAAACAATGAGCAGTTCTTC
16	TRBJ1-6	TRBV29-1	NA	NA	CSGIKRVKSYNSPLHF	TGCAGCGGCATTAAGCGGGTAAAGTCCTATAATTCACCCCTCCACTTT
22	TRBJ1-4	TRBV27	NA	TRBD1	CASSSKTAPGQGALVPGEKLFF	TGTGCCAGCAGTTCCAAAACCGCCCCGGGACAGGGGGCTTTAGTCCCTGGTGAAAAACTGTTTTTT
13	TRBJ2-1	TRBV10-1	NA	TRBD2	CASGERGIGEQFF	TGCGCCAGCGGCGAGCGGGGGATCGGGGAGCAGTTCTTC
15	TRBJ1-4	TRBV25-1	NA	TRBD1	CASSEWATGDEKLFF	TGTGCCAGCAGTGAATGGGCGACAGGGGATGAAAAACTGTTTTTT
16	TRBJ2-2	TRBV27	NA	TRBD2	CASSLLASGRSGELFF	TGTGCCAGCAGTTTATTGGCTAGCGGGAGGTCCGGGGAGCTGTTTTTT
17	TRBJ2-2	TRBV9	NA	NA	CASSVAADLLGAWELFF	TGTGCCAGCAGCGTAGCTGCGGATCTGCTTGGGGCTTGGGAGCTGTTTTTT